This T cell receptor (beta chain) was recorded in a study of shared clonotypes between healthy human individuals. Profiling relied on immunoSEQ multiplex PCR, and the TCRdb table lists in-frame clones only, not all of them. The table records a few million clones, more than 90% of them present only once. Partitioning of CD4+ cells yielded a CD45RA+ naive subset and a CD45RA-negative memory subset. The clonotype was recovered from a man younger than 35 in good health. The specimen was naive CD4+ T cells sorted from blood. Subset reported: CD45RA+ positively selected.

The CDR3 protein is CASSSAALKAYEQYF. In DNA, the CDR3 is TGTGCCAGCAGCTCAGCGGCCCTTAAAGCTTACGAGCAGTACTTC. The rearrangement links TRBV7-8 to TRBJ2-7, with D tentatively TRBD2 (5 bases). The V gene lost 4 bases and the J gene lost 4 bases, with 17 bases spanning the gap. CDR1 SGHVS and CDR2 FQNEAQ come from the germline V gene. CDR3 size: 15 residues.